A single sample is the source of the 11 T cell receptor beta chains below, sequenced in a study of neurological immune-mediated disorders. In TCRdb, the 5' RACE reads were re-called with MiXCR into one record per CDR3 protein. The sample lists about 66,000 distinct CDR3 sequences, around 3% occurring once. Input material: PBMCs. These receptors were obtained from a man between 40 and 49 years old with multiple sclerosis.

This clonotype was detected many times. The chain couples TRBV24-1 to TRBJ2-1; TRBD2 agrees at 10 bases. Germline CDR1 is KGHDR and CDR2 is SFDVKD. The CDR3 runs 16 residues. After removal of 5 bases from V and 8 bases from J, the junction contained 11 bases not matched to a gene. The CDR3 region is CATSGRAGGPVDEQFF. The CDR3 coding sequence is TGTGCCACCAGTGGTCGAGCGGGAGGGCCGGTTGATGAGCAGTTCTTC.

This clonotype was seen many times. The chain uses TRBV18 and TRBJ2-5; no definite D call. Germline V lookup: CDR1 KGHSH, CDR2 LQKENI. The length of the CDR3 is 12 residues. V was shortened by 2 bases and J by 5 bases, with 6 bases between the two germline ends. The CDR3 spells CASSPVGETQYF. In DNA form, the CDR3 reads TGTGCCAGCTCACCAGTTGGGGAGACCCAGTACTTC.

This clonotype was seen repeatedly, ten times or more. The CDR3 coding sequence is TGTGCCAGCAGCTTAAGGTCGGGTGTCGATGTCGAGCAGTACTTC. Translating gives CASSLRSGVDVEQYF. The J gene is TRBJ2-7, the V gene TRBV7-2; D is undetermined. Germline V gene lookup returns CDR1 SGHTA and CDR2 FQGNSA. The CDR3 length is 15 residues. Trimming removed 2 bases at V and 6 bases at J, with 17 bases between.

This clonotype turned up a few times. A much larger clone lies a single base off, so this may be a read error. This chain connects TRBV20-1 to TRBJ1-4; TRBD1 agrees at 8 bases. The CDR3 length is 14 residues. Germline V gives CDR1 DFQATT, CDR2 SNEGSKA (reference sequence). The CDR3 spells CSARPGGRGETLFF. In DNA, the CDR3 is TGCAGTGCTAGGCCAGGGGGCCGGGGTGAAACACTGTTTTTT.

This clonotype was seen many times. The CDR3 loop reads CASSSTLTRWAYEQYF. Here the CDR3 DNA reads TGTGCCAGCAGCTCCACCCTGACTAGGTGGGCCTACGAGCAGTACTTC. The chain carries TRBV7-9 and TRBJ2-7, with a tentative D call TRBD2 (6 bases). The CDR3 loop spans 16 amino acids. Germline loops: CDR1 SEHNR, CDR2 FQNEAQ (reference sequence). V was pared by 4 bases and J by 2 bases, with 18 bases between.

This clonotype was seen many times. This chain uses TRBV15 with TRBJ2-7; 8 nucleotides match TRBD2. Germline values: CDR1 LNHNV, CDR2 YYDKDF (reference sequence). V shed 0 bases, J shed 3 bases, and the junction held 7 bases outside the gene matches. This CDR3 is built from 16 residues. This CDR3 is CATSREGAGGSYEQYF. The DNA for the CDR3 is TGTGCCACCAGCAGAGAAGGGGCGGGAGGAAGCTACGAGCAGTACTTC. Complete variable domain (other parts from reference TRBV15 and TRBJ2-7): DAMVIQNPRYQVTQFGKPVTLSCSQTLNHNVMYWYQQKSSQAPKLLFHYYDKDFNNEADTPDNFQSRRPNTSFCFLDIRSPGLGDTAMYLCATSREGAGGSYEQYFGPGTRLTVT.

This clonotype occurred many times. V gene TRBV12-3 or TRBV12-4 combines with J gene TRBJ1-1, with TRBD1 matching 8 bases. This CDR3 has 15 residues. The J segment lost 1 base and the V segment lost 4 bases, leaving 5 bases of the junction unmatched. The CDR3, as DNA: TGTGCCAGCAGTTCAAACGGACAGGGGAACACTGAAGCTTTCTTT. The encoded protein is CASSSNGQGNTEAFF.

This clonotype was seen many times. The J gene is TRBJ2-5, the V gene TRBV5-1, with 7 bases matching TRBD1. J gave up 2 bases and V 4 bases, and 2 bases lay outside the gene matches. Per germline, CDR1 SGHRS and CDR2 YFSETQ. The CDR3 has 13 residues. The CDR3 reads CASSPGQQETQYF. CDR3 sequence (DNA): TGCGCCAGCAGCCCGGGACAGCAAGAGACCCAGTACTTC.

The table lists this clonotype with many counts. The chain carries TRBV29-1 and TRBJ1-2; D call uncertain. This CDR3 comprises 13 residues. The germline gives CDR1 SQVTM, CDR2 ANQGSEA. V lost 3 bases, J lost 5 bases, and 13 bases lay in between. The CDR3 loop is CSVEGITGYGYTF. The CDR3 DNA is TGCAGCGTTGAGGGCATCACTGGGTATGGCTACACCTTC.

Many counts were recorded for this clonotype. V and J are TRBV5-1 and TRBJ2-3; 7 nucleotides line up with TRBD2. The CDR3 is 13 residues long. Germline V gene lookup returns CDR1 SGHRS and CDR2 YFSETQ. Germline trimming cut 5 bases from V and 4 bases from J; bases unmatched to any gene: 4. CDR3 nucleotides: TGCGCCAGCAGAAGCGGGGCGTCAGATACGCAGTATTTT. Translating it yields CASRSGASDTQYF.

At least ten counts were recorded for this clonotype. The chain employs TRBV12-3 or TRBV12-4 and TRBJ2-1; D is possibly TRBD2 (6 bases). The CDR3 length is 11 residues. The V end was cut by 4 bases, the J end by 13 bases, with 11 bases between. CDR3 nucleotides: TGTGCCAGCAGTTCCGGGGGAGCTCAGTTCTTC. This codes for CASSSGGAQFF.